This TCR beta chain is from a study of breast tumors, draining lymph nodes, adjacent tissues. TCRdb processed the multiplex PCR reads anew with MiXCR; each CDR3 protein has one entry. The sample carries roughly 120,000 distinct CDR3 sequences, less than 20% recorded once. Breast cancer patients provided tissue from their axillary draining lymph nodes. This clonotype was observed at least ten times. The receptor was derived from a female donor with breast cancer. Some clones in this sample may be carry-over from other donors' samples. The sample taken for sequencing was axillary lymph node tissue.

The CDR3 reads CSASMSGRGYEQYF. The CDR3 nucleotides read TGCAGTGCTAGTATGAGCGGGAGGGGCTACGAGCAGTACTTC. This rearrangement joins TRBV20-1 to TRBJ2-7; TRBD2 aligns across 10 bases. Germline V CDR1 and CDR2: DFQATT, SNEGSKA (reference sequence). The CDR3 spans 14 residues. Germline trimming cut 3 bases from V and 3 bases from J; bases unmatched to any gene: 5.